The 4 T cell receptor beta chains given below trace back to one sample, sequenced in a study of T cell responses to AZD1222 COVID-19 vaccine. The repertoire was sequenced with immunoSEQ multiplex PCR; TCRdb's copy has only in-frame clones and lacks some. The data hold 110,000 to 150,000 clones, with around 89% observed a single time. Sequenced material: peripheral blood, taken 28 days after the second AZD1222 dose. These receptors originate from an adult who received the AZD1222 COVID-19 vaccine.

V is TRBV6-2 or TRBV6-3 and J is TRBJ2-3; TRBD2 agrees at 14 bases. Germline assignment: CDR1 MNHEY and CDR2 SVGEGT. This CDR3 spans 17 amino acids. J lost 2 bases, V lost 5 bases, and 6 bases had no gene match. CDR3 in DNA: TGTGCCAGCAGTCCCTTGGGACTAGCGGGGGACACAGATACGCAGTATTTT. Protein: CASSPLGLAGDTDTQYF.

The V and J genes are TRBV5-4 and TRBJ1-2, with 8 bases lining up with TRBD1. Germline values: CDR1 SGHNT, CDR2 YYREEE (reference sequence). Trimming cost V 4 bases and J 4 bases; bases outside gene matches: 6. The CDR3 is 14 residues long. CDR3 region: CASSGQGLPYGYTF. As DNA, the CDR3 is TGTGCCAGCAGCGGACAGGGTCTTCCCTATGGCTACACCTTC.

The V and J genes are TRBV5-4 and TRBJ1-6; maybe TRBD1 (5 bases). The CDR3 runs to 12 residues. Between the trimmed V and J ends, which lost 3 bases and 10 bases, there was a span of 8 bases. Germline CDR1 and CDR2: SGHNT and YYREEE (reference sequence). The CDR3 DNA follows: TGTGCCAGCAGCTCGTACAGGTCACCCCTCCACTTT. Protein sequence: CASSSYRSPLHF. The full variable domain, its missing parts supplied by reference TRBV5-4 and TRBJ1-6, is ETGVTQSPTHLIKTRGQQVTLRCSSQSGHNTVSWYQQALGQGPQFIFQYYREEENGRGNFPPRFSGLQFPNYSSELNVNALELDDSALYLCASSSYRSPLHFGNGTRLTVT.

V and J are TRBV29-1 and TRBJ1-3; TRBD1 is a possible D gene (6 bases). This CDR3 has 15 amino acids. In germline, CDR1 is SQVTM, CDR2 ANQGSEA. Trimming pared 6 bases from V and 0 bases from J, leaving 15 bases between. The chain's CDR3 is CSVYTTGPSGNTIYF. The CDR3 DNA is TGCAGCGTATATACGACAGGTCCCTCTGGAAACACCATATATTTT.